Shown below are 15 T cell receptor beta chains from a single sample sequenced in a study of CD8+CD57+ T cells in acquired aplastic anemia. For CDR3 and TCR beta VDJ profiling, genomic DNA was the template used. TCRdb re-derived calls from the reads in MiXCR, one entry per CDR3 protein. Of roughly 300,000 distinct CDR3 sequences listed, approximately 57% were seen once; the top ten hold roughly 8%. Sequencing was performed on sorted CD4+, CD8+, or CD8+CD57+ T cells (not recorded which) from PBMCs. All receptors come from a human donor with severe aplastic anemia or a healthy control (not recorded which).

The chain employs TRBV20-1 and TRBJ1-3; no clear D. With 3 bases removed from V and 2 bases from J, the gap between germline ends came to 8 bases. CDR3 length equals 13 residues. Per germline, CDR1 DFQATT and CDR2 SNEGSKA (reference sequence). CDR3 DNA sequence: TGCAGTGCTAGTCAAGGGACTGGAAACACCATATATTTT. Amino acids: CSASQGTGNTIYF.

This clonotype has ten or more counts. The chain employs TRBV28 and TRBJ1-6, with 8 bases matching TRBD1. CDR3 size: 14 residues. Unmatched junction bases numbered 5, after V lost 6 bases and J lost 7 bases. The germline gives CDR1 MDHEN, CDR2 SYDVKM. This CDR3 is CASRTGGSNSPLHF. CDR3 nucleotide sequence: TGTGCCAGCAGAACAGGGGGTAGCAATTCACCCCTCCACTTT.

The chain combines TRBV10-2 with TRBJ2-6, with 9 bases fitting TRBD1. The CDR3 runs to 17 residues. Germline values: CDR1 WSHSY, CDR2 SAAADI. V lost 8 bases to trimming and J lost 0 bases; unmatched junction nucleotides: 8. This CDR3 reads CASRTGEGDSGANVLTF. The CDR3, as DNA: TGCGCCAGCCGGACAGGGGAAGGGGACTCTGGGGCCAACGTCCTGACTTTC.

In its sample, this clonotype was seen a few times. The chain carries TRBV10-1 and TRBJ1-6, with a possible D match to TRBD1 (5 bases). Trimming took 2 bases from V and 10 from J, leaving 12 bases between them. The germline CDR1 and CDR2 sequences are WNHNN and SYGVQD (reference sequence). The CDR3 length is 14 residues. The CDR3 DNA follows: TGCGCCAGCAGTGAGGCAGGGACCGGATCACCCCTCCACTTT. Translating it yields CASSEAGTGSPLHF.

The chain has TRBV7-9 and TRBJ2-7, with 7 bases matching TRBD2. The CDR3 length is 15 residues. The V gene end was trimmed by 5 bases and the J gene end by 4 bases; junction bases not matched to a gene: 11. CDR1 and CDR2 (germline): SEHNR, FQNEAQ (reference sequence). CDR3: CASSLSAGAEYEQYF. The CDR3 bases are TGTGCCAGCAGCCTGAGTGCGGGAGCAGAATACGAGCAGTACTTC.

This chain uses TRBV5-1 with TRBJ2-1; D may be TRBD1 (5 bases). The CDR3 is 13 residues long. The germline V gene has CDR1 SGHRS and CDR2 YFSETQ. V lost 0 bases, J lost 8 bases, and 9 bases lay in between. CDR3 sequence: CASSLVQGYEQFF. CDR3 DNA: TGCGCCAGCAGCTTGGTTCAGGGTTATGAGCAGTTCTTC. Complete variable domain (other parts from reference TRBV5-1 and TRBJ2-1): KAGVTQTPRYLIKTRGQQVTLSCSPISGHRSVSWYQQTPGQGLQFLFEYFSETQRNKGNFPGRFSGRQFSNSRSEMNVSTLELGDSALYLCASSLVQGYEQFFGPGTRLTVL.

This clonotype has just a few counts. The chain uses TRBV7-9 and TRBJ2-3; no clear D gene. The CDR3 covers 15 residues. CDR1 is SEHNR and CDR2 is FQNEAQ in the germline V gene (reference sequence). Trimming shortened V by 4 bases and J by 2 bases, and 13 bases separated the two germline ends. The CDR3 DNA is TGTGCCAGCAGCTCTTTAGAGCTGATCACAGATACGCAGTATTTT. Protein: CASSSLELITDTQYF.

This chain links TRBV19 with TRBJ2-7; 8 positions agree with TRBD1. The CDR3 loop spans 14 amino acids. The V segment lost 6 bases and the J segment 0 bases; nucleotides outside the gene matches: 4. Germline CDR1 is LNHDA and CDR2 is SQIVND (reference sequence). The CDR3 sequence is CASSGTGLSYEQYF. CDR3 nucleotide sequence: TGTGCCAGTAGCGGGACAGGACTCTCCTACGAGCAGTACTTC.

This clonotype was recorded only once. The chain is built from TRBV24-1 and TRBJ2-1; 11 nucleotides line up with TRBD1. The V gene end was trimmed by 5 bases and the J gene end by 6 bases; junction bases not matched to a gene: 5. Germline assignment: CDR1 KGHDR and CDR2 SFDVKD. This CDR3 has 15 residues. The CDR3 DNA follows: TGTGCCACCAGTGTTGCCGGGACAGGGGGCAATGAGCAGTTCTTC. Translation: CATSVAGTGGNEQFF.

Regarding this clonotype: The germline gene is not matched at one end of the junction; a read error may be the cause. The CDR3, as DNA: TGTGCCAGCAGCTTAAAGCGGGAGATCTTC. Amino acids: CASSLKREIF. J is TRBJ2-1 and V is TRBV7-9, with 8 bases lining up with TRBD2. The CDR3 spans 10 residues. The germline V gene has CDR1 SEHNR and CDR2 FQNEAQ (reference sequence).

The rearrangement links TRBV10-3 to TRBJ1-1; D unclear. The V gene's germline CDR1 is ENHRY and CDR2 SYGVKD. V lost 3 bases and J lost 0, with 8 bases in between. This CDR3 has 14 residues. This CDR3 is CAISDWGMNTEAFF. The CDR3 coding sequence is TGTGCCATCAGTGATTGGGGAATGAACACTGAAGCTTTCTTT.

The chain has TRBV7-2 and TRBJ2-1, with D possibly matching TRBD2 (5 bases). This CDR3 is 14 amino acids long. The V end was cut by 2 bases, the J end by 9 bases, with 14 bases between. The germline V gene encodes CDR1 SGHTA and CDR2 FQGNSA. CDR3 DNA: TGTGCCAGCAGCTTAACCTCCCGGGAAGGTGAGCAGTTCTTC. Its protein is CASSLTSREGEQFF.

This clonotype turned up a few times. V usage is TRBV9 and J usage is TRBJ1-1; 8 bases fit TRBD1. V trimming: 4 bases; J trimming: 1 base; junction bases outside the gene matches: 15. Germline CDR1 reads SGDLS; CDR2 reads YYNGEE. The length of the CDR3 is 18 residues. In DNA form, the CDR3 reads TGTGCCAGCAGCACAGGGACAGGTGAACTTGGACCGAACACTGAAGCTTTCTTT. Protein sequence: CASSTGTGELGPNTEAFF. The complete variable domain, with remaining parts taken from reference TRBV9 and TRBJ1-1, reads DSGVTQTPKHLITATGQRVTLRCSPRSGDLSVYWYQQSLDQGLQFLIQYYNGEERAKGNILERFSAQQFPDLHSELNLSSLELGDSALYFCASSTGTGELGPNTEAFFGQGTRLTVV.

V and J are TRBV2 and TRBJ1-5; D gene ambiguous. This CDR3 contains 14 residues. V was clipped by 4 bases and J by 3 bases, with 10 bases between them. Germline CDR1 is SNHLY and CDR2 is FYNNEI. CDR3 nucleotide sequence: TGTGCCAGCAGTGTAGGGATAGTCAATCAGCCCCAGCATTTT. This translates into CASSVGIVNQPQHF.

The genes are TRBV2 and TRBJ2-5; 8 bases agree with TRBD2. V lost 6 bases to trimming and J lost 5 bases; unmatched junction nucleotides: 14. Germline CDR1 SNHLY, CDR2 FYNNEI. This CDR3 has 16 amino acids. For the CDR3, the DNA is TGTGCCAGCAGCCAATCCTACCGGACTAGCCGGGAGACCCAGTACTTC. It encodes CASSQSYRTSRETQYF.